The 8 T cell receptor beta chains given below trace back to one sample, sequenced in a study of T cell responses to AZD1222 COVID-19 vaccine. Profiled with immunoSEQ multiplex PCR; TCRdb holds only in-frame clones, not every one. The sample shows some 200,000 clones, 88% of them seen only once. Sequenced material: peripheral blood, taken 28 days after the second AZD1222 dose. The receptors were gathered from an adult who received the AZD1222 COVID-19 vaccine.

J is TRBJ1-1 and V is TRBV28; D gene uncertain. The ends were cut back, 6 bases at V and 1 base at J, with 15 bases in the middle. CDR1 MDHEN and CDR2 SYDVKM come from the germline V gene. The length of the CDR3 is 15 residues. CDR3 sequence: CASSNPVVENTEAFF. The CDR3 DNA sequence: TGTGCCAGCAGCAACCCGGTAGTAGAGAACACTGAAGCTTTCTTT.

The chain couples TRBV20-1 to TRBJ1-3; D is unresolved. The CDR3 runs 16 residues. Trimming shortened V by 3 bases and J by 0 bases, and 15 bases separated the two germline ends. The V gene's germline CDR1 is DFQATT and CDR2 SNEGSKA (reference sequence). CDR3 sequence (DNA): TGCAGTGCTAGTCTTTACGACACCTTCTCTGGAAACACCATATATTTT. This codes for CSASLYDTFSGNTIYF.

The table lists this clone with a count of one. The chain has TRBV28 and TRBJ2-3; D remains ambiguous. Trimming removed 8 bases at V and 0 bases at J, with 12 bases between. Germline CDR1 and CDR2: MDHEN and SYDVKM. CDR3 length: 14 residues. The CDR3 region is CASLVGTSTDTQYF. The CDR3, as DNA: TGTGCCAGCCTCGTCGGTACTAGCACAGATACGCAGTATTTT.

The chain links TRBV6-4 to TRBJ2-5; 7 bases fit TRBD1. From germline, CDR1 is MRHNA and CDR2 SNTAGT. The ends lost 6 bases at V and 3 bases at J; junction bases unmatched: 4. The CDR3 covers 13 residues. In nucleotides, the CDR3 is TGTGCCAGCAGCCGAACAGGGGAAGAGACCCAGTACTTC. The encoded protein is CASSRTGEETQYF.

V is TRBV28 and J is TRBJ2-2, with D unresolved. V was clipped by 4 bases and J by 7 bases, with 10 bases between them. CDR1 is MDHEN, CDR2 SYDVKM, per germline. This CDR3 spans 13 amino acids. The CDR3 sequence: CASSSVVNGELFF. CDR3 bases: TGTGCCAGCAGTTCGGTGGTGAACGGGGAGCTGTTTTTT.

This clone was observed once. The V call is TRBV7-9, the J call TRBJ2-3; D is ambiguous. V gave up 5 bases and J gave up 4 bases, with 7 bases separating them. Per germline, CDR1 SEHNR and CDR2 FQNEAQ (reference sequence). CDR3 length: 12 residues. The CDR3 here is CASSPGSDTQYF. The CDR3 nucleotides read TGTGCCAGCAGCCCAGGCTCAGATACGCAGTATTTT.

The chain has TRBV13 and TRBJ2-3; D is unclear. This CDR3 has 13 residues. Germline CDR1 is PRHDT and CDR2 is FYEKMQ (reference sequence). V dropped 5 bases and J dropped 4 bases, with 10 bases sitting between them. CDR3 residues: CASSQPGADTQYF. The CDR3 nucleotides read TGTGCCAGCAGCCAACCCGGCGCAGATACGCAGTATTTT.

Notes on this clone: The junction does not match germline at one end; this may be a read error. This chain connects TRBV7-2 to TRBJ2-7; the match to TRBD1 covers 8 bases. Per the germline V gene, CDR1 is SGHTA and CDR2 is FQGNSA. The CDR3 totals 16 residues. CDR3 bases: TGTGCCAGCAGCACTCGGACAGGGATAGGGTCCTCCGAGCAGTACTTC. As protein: CASSTRTGIGSSEQYF. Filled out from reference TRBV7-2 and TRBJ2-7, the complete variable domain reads GAGVSQSPSNKVTEKGKDVELRCDPISGHTALYWYRQSLGQGLEFLIYFQGNSAPDKSGLPSDRFSAERTGGSVSTLTIQRTQQEDSAVYLCASSTRTGIGSSEQYFGPGTRLTVT.